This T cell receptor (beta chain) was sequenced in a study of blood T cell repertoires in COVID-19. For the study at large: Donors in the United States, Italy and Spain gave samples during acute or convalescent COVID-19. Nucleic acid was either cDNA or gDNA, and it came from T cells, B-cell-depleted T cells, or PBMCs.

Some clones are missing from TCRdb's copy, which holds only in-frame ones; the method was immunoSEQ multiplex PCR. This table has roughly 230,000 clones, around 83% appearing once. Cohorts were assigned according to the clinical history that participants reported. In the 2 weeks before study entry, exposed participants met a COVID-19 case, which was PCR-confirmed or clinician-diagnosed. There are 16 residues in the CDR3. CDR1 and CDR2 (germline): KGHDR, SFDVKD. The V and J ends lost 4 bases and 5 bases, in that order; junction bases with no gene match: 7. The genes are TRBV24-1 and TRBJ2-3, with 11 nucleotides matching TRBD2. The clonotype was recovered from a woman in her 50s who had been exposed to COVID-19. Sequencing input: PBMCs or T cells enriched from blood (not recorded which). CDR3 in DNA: TGTGCCACCAGTGACATTAGCGGGGGGGCCGGAGATACGCAGTATTTT. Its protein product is CATSDISGGAGDTQYF.